Sequencing of this T cell receptor (beta chain) was carried out in a study of blood T cell repertoires in COVID-19. Across the study: From T cells, B-cell-depleted T cells, or PBMCs came the material, which was cDNA or gDNA.

The CDR3 is made up of 16 amino acids. Germline-derived CDR1 and CDR2 are SGHNT and YYREEE (reference sequence). V lost 4 bases, J lost 5 bases, and 10 bases stayed unmatched. How the authors handled the data: Cell counts per sample came from amplifying reference gene primers. The table came from immunoSEQ multiplex PCR; TCRdb's copy has only in-frame clones and leaves some out. V, J and clone size were drawn from that table, and D and trimming were deduced from the DNA. The sample lists approximately 220,000 clones, roughly nine tenths occurring once. Living in roughly 25 US areas, the participants were between about 18 and 100 years of age. Assignments of participants to cohorts depended upon their own reported clinical history.

The sequence came from a woman aged 30 to 39 with acute COVID-19. Sequenced input: PBMCs or T cells enriched from blood (not recorded which). The genes are TRBV5-4 and TRBJ1-1; 11 nucleotides match TRBD1. As DNA, the CDR3 is TGTGCCAGCAGCCGGAGGACAGGGGGCGTCGGGACTGAAGCTTTCTTT. This encodes CASSRRTGGVGTEAFF.